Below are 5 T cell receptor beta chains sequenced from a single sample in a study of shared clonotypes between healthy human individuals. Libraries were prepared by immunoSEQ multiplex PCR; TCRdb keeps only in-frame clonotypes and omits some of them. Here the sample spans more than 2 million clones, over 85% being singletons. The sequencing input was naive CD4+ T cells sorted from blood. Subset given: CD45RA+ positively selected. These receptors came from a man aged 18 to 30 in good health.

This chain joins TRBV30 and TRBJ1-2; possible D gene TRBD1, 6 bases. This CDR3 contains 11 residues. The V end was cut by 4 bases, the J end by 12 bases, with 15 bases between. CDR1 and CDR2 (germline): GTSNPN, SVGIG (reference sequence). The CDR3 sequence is CAWTRQGIHTF. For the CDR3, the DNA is TGTGCCTGGACCCGCCAGGGGATCCACACCTTC.

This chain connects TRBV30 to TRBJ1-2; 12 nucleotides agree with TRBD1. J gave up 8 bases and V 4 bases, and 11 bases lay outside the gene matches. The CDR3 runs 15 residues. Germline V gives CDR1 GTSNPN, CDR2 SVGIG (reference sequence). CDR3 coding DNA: TGTGCCTGGATGGGGACAGGGGGCTACCGGCCGGGCTACACCTTC. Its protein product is CAWMGTGGYRPGYTF. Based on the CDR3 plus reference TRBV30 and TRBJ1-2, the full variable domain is SQTIHQWPATLVQPVGSPLSLECTVEGTSNPNLYWYRQAAGRGLQLLFYSVGIGQISSEVPQNLSASRPQDRQFILSSKKLLLSDSGFYLCAWMGTGGYRPGYTFGSGTRLTVV.

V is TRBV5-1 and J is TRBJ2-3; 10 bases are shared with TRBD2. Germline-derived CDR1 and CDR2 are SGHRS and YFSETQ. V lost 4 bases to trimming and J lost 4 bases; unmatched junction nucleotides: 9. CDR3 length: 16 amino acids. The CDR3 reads CASSPLSGGVADTQYF. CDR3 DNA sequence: TGCGCCAGCAGCCCCTTAAGCGGGGGGGTAGCAGATACGCAGTATTTT.

The CDR3 DNA sequence: TGCAGCGTTGAGGGGACTTCTAACTATGGCTACACCTTC. Translating it yields CSVEGTSNYGYTF. The gene calls are TRBV29-1 and TRBJ1-2; TRBD1 might be the D (5 bases). In germline, CDR1 is SQVTM, CDR2 ANQGSEA. The CDR3 is made up of 13 amino acids. Trimming shortened V by 3 bases and J by 0 bases, and 8 bases separated the two germline ends.

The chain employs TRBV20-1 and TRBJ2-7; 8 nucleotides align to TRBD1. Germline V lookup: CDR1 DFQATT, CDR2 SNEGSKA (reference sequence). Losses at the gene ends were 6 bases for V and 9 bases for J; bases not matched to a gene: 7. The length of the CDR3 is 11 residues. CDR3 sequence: CSARQGLGQYF. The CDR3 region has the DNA TGCAGTGCCAGACAGGGGTTGGGGCAGTACTTC.